This T cell receptor beta chain was recovered during a study of CD8+CD57+ T cells in acquired aplastic anemia. This clonotype came up a few times. Sequenced patients had shown CD8+CD57+ cell expansion by flow cytometry. Per germline, CDR1 ENHRY and CDR2 SYGVKD. The CDR3 consists of 14 residues. Germline trimming cut 10 bases from V and 6 bases from J; bases unmatched to any gene: 11. The template for TCR beta VDJ and CDR3 sequence profiling was genomic DNA. TCRdb re-called the reads through MiXCR, storing one row per CDR3 protein. The sample contains approximately 300,000 distinct CDR3 sequences, 50% to 65% of which appear only once.

Sequenced input: sorted CD4+, CD8+, or CD8+CD57+ T cells (not recorded which) from PBMCs. The TCR was taken from a human donor with aplastic anemia. The rearrangement joins TRBV10-3 to TRBJ2-1, with 8 bases that match TRBD2. The CDR3 loop is CATSGGPSTNEQFF. The CDR3 DNA follows: TGTGCCACCTCGGGGGGGCCGAGTACCAATGAGCAGTTCTTC.